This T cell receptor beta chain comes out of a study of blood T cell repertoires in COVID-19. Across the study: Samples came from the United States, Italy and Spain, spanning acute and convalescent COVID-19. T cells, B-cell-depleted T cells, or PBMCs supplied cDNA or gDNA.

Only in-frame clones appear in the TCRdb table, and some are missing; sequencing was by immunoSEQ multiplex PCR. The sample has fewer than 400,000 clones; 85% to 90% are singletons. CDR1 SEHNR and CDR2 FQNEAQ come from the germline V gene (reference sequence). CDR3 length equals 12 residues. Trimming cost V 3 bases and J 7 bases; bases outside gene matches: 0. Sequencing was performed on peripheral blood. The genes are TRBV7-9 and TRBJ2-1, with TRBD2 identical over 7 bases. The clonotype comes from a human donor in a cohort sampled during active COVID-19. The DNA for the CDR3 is TGTGCCAGCAGCTTGCGGGGGAATGAGCAGTTCTTC. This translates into CASSLRGNEQFF.